The 30 T cell receptor beta chains below were found in one sample sequenced in a study of human T cells and chemical hapten exposure. Via MiXCR, TCRdb re-called the RACE reads, giving one row per CDR3 protein. Counted here are about 340,000 distinct CDR3 sequences, around 7% occurring once; the ten biggest clones make up roughly 8%. The time point denotes: patch test 1, 2 weeks after DPC sensitization. Treatment of the sample: therapeutic diphenylcyclopropenone sensitization with weekly scalp DPC. The sequencing here drew on whole blood, taken in connection with sensitization to the hapten diphenylcyclopropenone (DPC). The receptors come from a woman between 18 and 29 years old with alopecia areata. Some clones in this sample may be carry-over from other donors' samples.

The chain employs TRBV18 and TRBJ1-5; 7 bases match TRBD1. The CDR3 has 14 residues. V lost 5 bases and J lost 5; bases outside the gene matches: 6. Germline loops: CDR1 KGHSH, CDR2 LQKENI. The CDR3 nucleotides are TGTGCCAGCTCAGAAGACAGGGCCTATCAGCCCCAGCATTTT. This gives the protein CASSEDRAYQPQHF.

As regards this clonotype: A junction boundary mismatches the germline segment, possibly from a read error. The chain employs TRBV27 and TRBJ1-2; D not resolved. Germline V gene data show CDR1 as MNHEY and CDR2 as SMNVEV (reference sequence). This CDR3 contains 12 residues. The CDR3 is CASSSGVYGYTF. Here the CDR3 DNA reads TGCGCCAGCAGTTCGGGAGTCTATGGCTACACCTTC.

This clonotype was counted many times. The chain links TRBV9 to TRBJ2-5; D assignment may be TRBD1 or TRBD2 (5 bases each). This CDR3 is built from 14 residues. CDR1 is SGDLS and CDR2 is YYNGEE in the germline V gene. Trimming stripped 2 bases from V and 4 bases from J, with 12 bases between. CDR3 protein: CASSVGPVRETQYF. The CDR3 region has the DNA TGTGCCAGCAGCGTGGGACCCGTGCGAGAGACCCAGTACTTC.

This clonotype was detected many times. V is TRBV7-2 and J is TRBJ1-1, with D hard to call. V lost 3 bases and J 5 bases, leaving 7 bases between the germline ends. This CDR3 contains 12 residues. Germline V gene sequence: CDR1 SGHTA, CDR2 FQGNSA. CDR3 in DNA: TGTGCCAGCAGCTTTGGACTGACTGAAGCTTTCTTT. It codes for CASSFGLTEAFF.

This clonotype has just a few counts. The V and J genes are TRBV12-3 or TRBV12-4 and TRBJ2-4, with 15 bases aligning to TRBD2. CDR3 length: 16 amino acids. The V segment lost 6 bases and the J segment 7 bases; nucleotides outside the gene matches: 7. The CDR3 DNA reads TGTGCCAGCAGCAGGACTAGCGGGGGGGCATTGAACATTCAGTACTTC. This sequence encodes CASSRTSGGALNIQYF.

This chain links TRBV20-1 with TRBJ2-1, with TRBD1 as a possible D gene (6 bases). Trimming took off 3 bases at V and 2 bases at J, with 14 bases between the two ends. This CDR3 spans 15 amino acids. The germline CDR1 and CDR2 sequences are DFQATT and SNEGSKA (reference sequence). The CDR3 nucleotides read TGCAGTGCTAGCCCGCAGGGGTTTACCTACAATGAGCAGTTCTTC. Amino acids: CSASPQGFTYNEQFF.

This clonotype was picked up a small number of times. V and J are TRBV5-1 and TRBJ2-5; TRBD2 is a possible D gene (6 bases). From germline, CDR1 is SGHRS and CDR2 YFSETQ. The V and J ends lost 1 base and 2 bases respectively, with 12 bases between them. This CDR3 contains 15 residues. CDR3 DNA sequence: TGCGCCAGCAGCTTGCGCGCTAGCGAACAAGAGACCCAGTACTTC. Protein: CASSLRASEQETQYF.

In the case of this clonotype: One junction end does not reproduce the germline sequence, and a read error may be involved. The chain joins TRBV5-1 to TRBJ2-5, with 7 bases lining up with TRBD2. The germline CDR1 and CDR2 sequences are SGHRS and YFSETQ. The CDR3 extends over 13 amino acids. This CDR3 is CASSLASGETKYF. The CDR3 DNA follows: TGCGCCAGCAGCTTGGCCAGCGGGGAGACCAAGTACTTC.

The table lists this clonotype with many counts. DNA of the CDR3: TGTGCCAGCAGCGATGTGGGACAGGAGTACAATGAGCAGTTCTTC. Encoded protein: CASSDVGQEYNEQFF. This chain joins TRBV7-9 and TRBJ2-1, with 8 bases lining up with TRBD1. The CDR3 covers 15 residues. In germline, CDR1 is SEHNR, CDR2 FQNEAQ (reference sequence). Losses at the gene ends were 5 bases for V and 4 bases for J; bases not matched to a gene: 7. The whole variable domain, remainder taken from reference TRBV7-9 and TRBJ2-1, is DTGVSQNPRHKITKRGQNVTFRCDPISEHNRLYWYRQTLGQGPEFLTYFQNEAQLEKSRLLSDRFSAERPKGSFSTLEIQRTEQGDSAMYLCASSDVGQEYNEQFFGPGTRLTVL.

This clonotype was seen only a few times. V and J are TRBV6-2 or TRBV6-3 and TRBJ1-6, with 8 bases fitting TRBD1. The CDR3 is made up of 14 amino acids. The ends lost 5 bases at V and 7 bases at J; junction bases unmatched: 4. Germline V gene data show CDR1 as MNHEY and CDR2 as SVGEGT. The CDR3 DNA reads TGTGCCAGCAGTCGGGGACAGGCGAATTCACCCCTCCACTTT. Its protein is CASSRGQANSPLHF.

This clonotype was seen a few times. The chain couples TRBV4-3 to TRBJ2-5; D is unresolved. Trimming cost V 2 bases and J 3 bases, with 13 bases left between them. Looked up from germline, CDR1 is LGHNA and CDR2 is YSLEER. CDR3 length: 15 amino acids. The CDR3 DNA follows: TGCGCCAGCAGCCAAATGACGGGCAGGAAAGAGACCCAGTACTTC. It yields the protein CASSQMTGRKETQYF.

This clonotype has just a few counts. The chain carries TRBV20-1 and TRBJ2-7; TRBD1 is a possible D gene (5 bases). Germline-derived CDR1 and CDR2 are DFQATT and SNEGSKA (reference sequence). This CDR3 is 14 amino acids long. V lost 3 bases and J 3 bases, leaving 15 bases between the germline ends. CDR3 in amino acids: CSASGQGPFYEQYF. The CDR3 nucleotides read TGCAGTGCTAGTGGGCAGGGCCCGTTCTACGAGCAGTACTTC.

This clonotype was detected only a few times. The J gene is TRBJ2-3, the V gene TRBV20-1, with TRBD2 as a possible D gene (5 bases). V lost 5 bases to trimming and J lost 4 bases, with 16 bases between them. Germline CDR1 is DFQATT and CDR2 is SNEGSKA (reference sequence). This CDR3 has 14 residues. CDR3 in DNA: TGCAGTGCTCGACTACATCCCTTCGCAGATACGCAGTATTTT. Translated, it gives CSARLHPFADTQYF.

A few counts support this clonotype. The chain links TRBV6-5 to TRBJ1-5; D remains unclear. From germline, CDR1 is MNHEY and CDR2 SVGAGI. The V end was cut by 0 bases, the J end by 3 bases, with 9 bases between. The CDR3 is made up of 15 amino acids. The CDR3: CASSYSGSLNQPQHF. The CDR3, as DNA: TGTGCCAGCAGTTACTCGGGGAGTCTCAATCAGCCCCAGCATTTT.

This chain links TRBV24-1 with TRBJ2-3; TRBD2 agrees at 9 bases. Looked up from germline, CDR1 is KGHDR and CDR2 is SFDVKD. The CDR3 extends over 17 amino acids. V lost 4 bases, J lost 3 bases, and 10 bases stayed unmatched. The CDR3 sequence: CATSDPGGSGGTDTQYF. CDR3 bases: TGTGCCACCAGTGACCCCGGGGGTAGCGGGGGTACAGATACGCAGTATTTT.

This clonotype showed up just a few times. This sequence joins TRBV12-3 or TRBV12-4 and TRBJ2-2; weak D call: TRBD1 (5 bases). The CDR3 spans 14 residues. Trimming shortened V by 7 bases and J by 5 bases, and 14 bases separated the two germline ends. The CDR3: CASTTVTYTGELFF. CDR3 nucleotides: TGTGCCAGCACGACAGTCACGTATACCGGGGAGCTGTTTTTT.

This clonotype was counted many times. V is TRBV10-3 and J is TRBJ2-3; 8 bases align to TRBD2. From germline, CDR1 is ENHRY and CDR2 SYGVKD. Trimming took 3 bases from V and 3 from J; bases not matched to a gene: 5. This CDR3 comprises 15 residues. DNA of the CDR3: TGTGCCATCAGTGAAGCGGGGGATGCTACAGATACGCAGTATTTT. Amino acid sequence: CAISEAGDATDTQYF.

The rearrangement links TRBV6-5 to TRBJ2-3; D not resolved. V was cut by 4 bases and J by 0 bases, with 8 bases left in between. The CDR3 spans 14 residues. Germline CDR1 MNHEY, CDR2 SVGAGI. The CDR3 sequence: CASSFQYSTDTQYF. Written as DNA, the CDR3 is TGTGCCAGCAGTTTCCAGTATAGCACAGATACGCAGTATTTT.

This clonotype was detected many times. This chain connects TRBV12-3 or TRBV12-4 to TRBJ1-5; D remains ambiguous. This CDR3 spans 13 amino acids. The V gene lost 8 bases and the J gene lost 4 bases, with 12 bases spanning the gap. Here the CDR3 reads CASGVRGNQPQHF. CDR3 DNA sequence: TGTGCCAGCGGTGTCCGGGGAAATCAGCCCCAGCATTTT.

This clonotype was counted only a few times. The chain carries TRBV7-6 and TRBJ1-4; 8 positions match TRBD1. J lost 8 bases, V lost 5 bases, and 7 bases had no gene match. This CDR3 has 14 amino acids. From germline, CDR1 is SGHVS and CDR2 FNYEAQ. Written as DNA, the CDR3 is TGTGCCAGCAGCGACGGACAGGGCCACGAAAAACTGTTTTTT. Its protein product is CASSDGQGHEKLFF.

This clonotype has a count of ten or more. The CDR3 loop reads CASSPSTSGWGVAGELFF. DNA for the CDR3: TGTGCCAGCAGTCCTTCGACTAGCGGGTGGGGAGTGGCCGGGGAGCTGTTTTTT. The V and J genes are TRBV6-2 or TRBV6-3 and TRBJ2-2; 10 positions agree with TRBD2. The CDR3 length is 18 residues. Trimming cost V 5 bases and J 6 bases; bases outside gene matches: 15. Per germline, CDR1 MNHEY and CDR2 SVGEGT.

The chain is built from TRBV28 and TRBJ2-7, with a possible D match to TRBD2 (5 bases). V was pared by 3 bases and J by 2 bases, with 14 bases between. In germline, CDR1 is MDHEN, CDR2 SYDVKM. The CDR3 has 15 amino acids. CDR3 nucleotides: TGTGCCAGCAGTTTTACTCCGGGGAGAGCCTACGAGCAGTACTTC. Its protein is CASSFTPGRAYEQYF.

This clonotype was observed at least ten times. The chain joins TRBV3-1 to TRBJ2-7; weak D call: TRBD1 (5 bases). The CDR3 length is 13 residues. Trimming stripped 4 bases from V and 0 bases from J, with 7 bases between. Germline CDR1 reads LGHDT; CDR2 reads YNNKEL (reference sequence). This CDR3 is CASSPRVSYEQYF. CDR3 nucleotide sequence: TGTGCCAGCAGCCCCAGGGTCTCCTACGAGCAGTACTTC.

The V gene is TRBV5-4, the J gene TRBJ1-2; D is perhaps TRBD1 (5 bases). The germline CDR1 and CDR2 sequences are SGHNT and YYREEE (reference sequence). V was shortened by 4 bases and J by 4 bases, with 17 bases between the two germline ends. This CDR3 has 15 amino acids. CDR3 bases: TGTGCCAGCAGCCGGACAATCGAGGGGCGCTATGGCTACACCTTC. Translation gives CASSRTIEGRYGYTF.

V gene TRBV2 combines with J gene TRBJ2-7; no clear D gene. Germline V gene lookup returns CDR1 SNHLY and CDR2 FYNNEI. The V gene lost 4 bases and the J gene lost 0 bases, with 10 bases spanning the gap. This CDR3 is 14 amino acids long. The CDR3 DNA follows: TGTGCCAGCAGTGGCCCAACCAGCTCCTACGAGCAGTACTTC. Protein product: CASSGPTSSYEQYF.

This clonotype was observed many times. The genes are TRBV4-2 and TRBJ2-3; TRBD2 matches 10 bases. CDR1 is LGHNA and CDR2 is YNFKEQ in the germline V gene. Trimming at V came to 0 bases and at J to 3 bases, leaving 3 bases not matched to a gene. The CDR3 runs 16 residues. CDR3 amino acids: CASSQDQLAGTDTQYF. The CDR3, as DNA: TGTGCCAGCAGCCAAGATCAACTAGCGGGGACAGATACGCAGTATTTT.

V usage is TRBV6-2 or TRBV6-3 and J usage is TRBJ2-7; the D gene is possibly TRBD2 (6 bases). This CDR3 is built from 11 residues. V gave up 6 bases and J gave up 5 bases, with 8 bases separating them. Germline V CDR1 and CDR2: MNHEY, SVGEGT. This CDR3 reads CASSAGNEQYF. In DNA, the CDR3 is TGTGCCAGCAGCGCGGGAAACGAGCAGTACTTC.

CDR3 sequence reads: CATSDSSNLNTEAFF. CDR3 bases: TGTGCCACCAGTGATTCGTCCAATCTGAACACTGAAGCTTTCTTT. The chain has TRBV24-1 and TRBJ1-1; D call uncertain. The CDR3 spans 15 residues. V lost 2 bases, J lost 0 bases, and 9 bases lay in between. The germline V gene encodes CDR1 KGHDR and CDR2 SFDVKD.

This clonotype was counted between two and nine times. V and J are TRBV12-3 or TRBV12-4 and TRBJ1-5, with D perhaps matching TRBD1 (5 bases). The V end was cut by 3 bases, the J end by 2 bases, with 11 bases between. The CDR3 totals 15 residues. Here the CDR3 reads CASSFLRGGNQPQHF. The CDR3 bases are TGTGCCAGCAGTTTCCTCCGAGGGGGCAATCAGCCCCAGCATTTT.

This clonotype has a handful of counts. The V call is TRBV7-2, the J call TRBJ1-5; D is undetermined. Germline V gene lookup returns CDR1 SGHTA and CDR2 FQGNSA. The CDR3 contains 13 residues. Trimming removed 1 base at V and 3 bases at J, with 4 bases between. The CDR3 DNA reads TGTGCCAGCAGCTTAGTCTACAATCAGCCCCAGCATTTT. Encoded protein: CASSLVYNQPQHF.